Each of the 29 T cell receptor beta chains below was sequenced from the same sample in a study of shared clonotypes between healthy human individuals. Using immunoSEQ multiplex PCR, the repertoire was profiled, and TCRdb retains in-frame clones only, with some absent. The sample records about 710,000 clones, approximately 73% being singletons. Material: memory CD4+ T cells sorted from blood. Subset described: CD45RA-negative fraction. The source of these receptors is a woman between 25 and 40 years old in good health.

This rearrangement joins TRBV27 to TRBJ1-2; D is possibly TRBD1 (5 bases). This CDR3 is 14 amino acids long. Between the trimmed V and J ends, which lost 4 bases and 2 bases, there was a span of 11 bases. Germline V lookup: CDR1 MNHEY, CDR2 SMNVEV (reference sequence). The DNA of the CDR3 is TGTGCCAGCAGTTCGCAGGGTCGGAACTATGGCTACACCTTC. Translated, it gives CASSSQGRNYGYTF.

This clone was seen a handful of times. CDR3 sequence (DNA): TGTGCCAGCAGCTTGGGGACAGGGGGGTTTGGCTACACCTTC. This codes for CASSLGTGGFGYTF. The chain carries TRBV5-4 and TRBJ1-2; 10 positions match TRBD1. The trim removed 0 bases at V and 7 bases at J, leaving 3 bases unmatched. The germline CDR1 and CDR2 sequences are SGHNT and YYREEE (reference sequence). This CDR3 contains 14 residues.

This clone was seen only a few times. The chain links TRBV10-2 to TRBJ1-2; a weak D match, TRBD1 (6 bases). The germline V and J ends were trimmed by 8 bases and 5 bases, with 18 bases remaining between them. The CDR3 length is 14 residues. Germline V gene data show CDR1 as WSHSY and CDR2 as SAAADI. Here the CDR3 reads CASAGEVNPYGYTF. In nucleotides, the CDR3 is TGCGCCAGCGCAGGGGAGGTCAATCCATATGGCTACACCTTC.

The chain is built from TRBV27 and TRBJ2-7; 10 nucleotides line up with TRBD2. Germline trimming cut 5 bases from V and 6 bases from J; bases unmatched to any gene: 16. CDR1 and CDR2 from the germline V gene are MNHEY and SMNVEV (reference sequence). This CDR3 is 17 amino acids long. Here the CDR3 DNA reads TGTGCCAGCAGTCCCGGGGCGGTAGCGGGAGGTCGGGGCGAGCAGTACTTC. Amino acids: CASSPGAVAGGRGEQYF.

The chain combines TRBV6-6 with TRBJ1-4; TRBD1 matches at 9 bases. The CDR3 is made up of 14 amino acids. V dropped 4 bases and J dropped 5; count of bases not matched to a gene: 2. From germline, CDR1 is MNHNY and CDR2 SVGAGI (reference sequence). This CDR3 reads CASSSGTGNEKLFF. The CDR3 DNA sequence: TGTGCCAGCAGTTCAGGGACAGGGAATGAAAAACTGTTTTTT.

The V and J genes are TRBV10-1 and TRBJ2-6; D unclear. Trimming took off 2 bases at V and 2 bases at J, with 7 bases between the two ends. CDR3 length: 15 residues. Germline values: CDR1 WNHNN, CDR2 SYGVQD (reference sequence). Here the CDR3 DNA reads TGCGCCAGCAGTGAGGAAGGACCTGGGGCCAACGTCCTGACTTTC. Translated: CASSEEGPGANVLTF.

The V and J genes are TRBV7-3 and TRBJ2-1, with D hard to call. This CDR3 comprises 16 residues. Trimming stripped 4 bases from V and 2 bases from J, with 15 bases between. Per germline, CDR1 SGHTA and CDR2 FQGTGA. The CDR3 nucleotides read TGTGCCAGCAGCTCCGATGGTACAGCTCCCTACAATGAGCAGTTCTTC. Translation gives CASSSDGTAPYNEQFF.

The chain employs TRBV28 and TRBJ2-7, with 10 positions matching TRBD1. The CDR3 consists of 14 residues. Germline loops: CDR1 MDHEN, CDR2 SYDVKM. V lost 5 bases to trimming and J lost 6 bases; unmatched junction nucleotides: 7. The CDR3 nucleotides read TGTGCCAGCAGTCTTGGGGACAGGGGAGGCGAGCAGTACTTC. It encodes CASSLGDRGGEQYF.

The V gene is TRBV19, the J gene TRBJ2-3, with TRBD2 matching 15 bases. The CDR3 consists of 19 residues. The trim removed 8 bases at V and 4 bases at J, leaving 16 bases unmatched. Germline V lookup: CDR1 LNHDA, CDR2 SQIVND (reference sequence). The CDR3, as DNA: TGTGCCAGTGGGACGGGACTAGCGGGAGGTACGGGGAGGGCAGATACGCAGTATTTT. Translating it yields CASGTGLAGGTGRADTQYF. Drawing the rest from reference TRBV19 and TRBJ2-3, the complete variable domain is DGGITQSPKYLFRKEGQNVTLSCEQNLNHDAMYWYRQDPGQGLRLIYYSQIVNDFQKGDIAEGYSVSREKKESFPLTVTSAQKNPTAFYLCASGTGLAGGTGRADTQYFGPGTRLTVL.

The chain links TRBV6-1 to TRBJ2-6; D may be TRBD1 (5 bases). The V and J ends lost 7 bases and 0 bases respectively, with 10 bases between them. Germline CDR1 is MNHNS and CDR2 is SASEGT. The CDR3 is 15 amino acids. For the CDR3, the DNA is TGTGCCAGCATTCAGGGATTCTCTGGGGCCAACGTCCTGACTTTC. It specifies CASIQGFSGANVLTF.

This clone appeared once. The CDR3 region has the DNA TGTGCCAGCAGCTTAGACGGGAGGGGGGAGACCCAGTACTTC. Its protein is CASSLDGRGETQYF. The genes are TRBV7-8 and TRBJ2-5; 8 nucleotides align to TRBD2. The length of the CDR3 is 14 residues. Germline V lookup: CDR1 SGHVS, CDR2 FQNEAQ. The junction had 3 bases not matched to a gene; V was cut back by 1 base and J by 5 bases. Filled out from reference TRBV7-8 and TRBJ2-5, the complete variable domain reads GAGVSQSPRYKVAKRGQDVALRCDPISGHVSLFWYQQALGQGPEFLTYFQNEAQLDKSGLPSDRFFAERPEGSVSTLKIQRTQQEDSAVYLCASSLDGRGETQYFGPGTRLLVL.

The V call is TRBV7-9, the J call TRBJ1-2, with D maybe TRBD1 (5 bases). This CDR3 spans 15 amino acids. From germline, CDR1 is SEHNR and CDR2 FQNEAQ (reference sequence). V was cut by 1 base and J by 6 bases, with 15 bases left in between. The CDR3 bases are TGTGCCAGCAGCTTAGTTCCACAGGCGGACCATGGCTACACCTTC. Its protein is CASSLVPQADHGYTF.

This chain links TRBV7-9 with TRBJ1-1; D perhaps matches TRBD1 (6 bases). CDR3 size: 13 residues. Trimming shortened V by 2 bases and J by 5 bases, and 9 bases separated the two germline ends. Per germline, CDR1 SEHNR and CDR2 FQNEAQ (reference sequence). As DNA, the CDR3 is TGTGCCAGCAGCTTACAGGGGAGTACTGAAGCTTTCTTT. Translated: CASSLQGSTEAFF.

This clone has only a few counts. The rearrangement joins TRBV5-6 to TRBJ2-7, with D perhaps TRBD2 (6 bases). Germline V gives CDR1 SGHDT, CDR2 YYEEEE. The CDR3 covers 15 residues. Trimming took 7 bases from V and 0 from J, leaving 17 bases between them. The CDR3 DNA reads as TGTGCCAGCTCTCCTTCCGGGGGACTCTCCTACGAGCAGTACTTC. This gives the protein CASSPSGGLSYEQYF. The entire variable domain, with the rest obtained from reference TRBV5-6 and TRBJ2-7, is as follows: DAGVTQSPTHLIKTRGQQVTLRCSPKSGHDTVSWYQQALGQGPQFIFQYYEEEERQRGNFPDRFSGHQFPNYSSELNVNALLLGDSALYLCASSPSGGLSYEQYFGPGTRLTVT.

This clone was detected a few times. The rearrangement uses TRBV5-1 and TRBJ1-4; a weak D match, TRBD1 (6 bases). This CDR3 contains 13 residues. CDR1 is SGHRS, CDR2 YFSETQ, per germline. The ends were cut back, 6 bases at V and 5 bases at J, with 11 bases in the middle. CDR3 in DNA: TGCGCCAGCAAGAGACAGGAAAATGAAAAACTGTTTTTT. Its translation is CASKRQENEKLFF.

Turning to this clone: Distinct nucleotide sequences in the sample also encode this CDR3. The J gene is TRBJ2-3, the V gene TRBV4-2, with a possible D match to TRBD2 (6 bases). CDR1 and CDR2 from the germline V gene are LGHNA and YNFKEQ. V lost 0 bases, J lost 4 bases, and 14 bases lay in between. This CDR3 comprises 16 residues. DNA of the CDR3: TGTGCCAGCAGCCAAGAGGGCACGGGCGGGGCAGATACGCAGTATTTT. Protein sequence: CASSQEGTGGADTQYF.

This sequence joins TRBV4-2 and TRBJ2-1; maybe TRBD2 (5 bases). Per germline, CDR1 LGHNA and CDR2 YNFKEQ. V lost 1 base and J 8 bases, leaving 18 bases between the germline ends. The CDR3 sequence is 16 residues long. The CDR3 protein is CASSQALDGGSDEQFF. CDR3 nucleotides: TGTGCCAGCAGCCAAGCTTTGGACGGAGGCTCGGATGAGCAGTTCTTC.

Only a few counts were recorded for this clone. CDR3 sequence (DNA): TGTGCCAGCAGCCCCGCAGGGGGCGAGCAGTACTTC. Its protein is CASSPAGGEQYF. The chain uses TRBV7-7 and TRBJ2-7; 7 bases agree with TRBD1. This CDR3 contains 12 residues. Trimming cost V 5 bases and J 6 bases; bases outside gene matches: 4. Germline V CDR1 and CDR2: SSHAT, FNYEAQ (reference sequence).

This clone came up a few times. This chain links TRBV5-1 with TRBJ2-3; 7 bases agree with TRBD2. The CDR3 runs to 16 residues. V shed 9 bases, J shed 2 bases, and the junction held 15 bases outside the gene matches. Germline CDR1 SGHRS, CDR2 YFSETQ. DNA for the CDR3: TGCGCCACCTCATGGGAGGGGCGGGCCGACACAGATACGCAGTATTTT. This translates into CATSWEGRADTDTQYF.

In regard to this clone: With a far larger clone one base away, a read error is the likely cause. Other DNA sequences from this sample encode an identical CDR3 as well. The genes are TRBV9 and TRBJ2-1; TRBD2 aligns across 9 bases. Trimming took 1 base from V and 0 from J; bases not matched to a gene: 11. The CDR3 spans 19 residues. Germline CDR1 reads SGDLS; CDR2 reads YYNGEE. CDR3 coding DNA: TGTGCCAGCAGCGTATCGGGACTAGCAGCTCTGAGCTCCTACAATGAGCAGTTCTTC. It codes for CASSVSGLAALSSYNEQFF.

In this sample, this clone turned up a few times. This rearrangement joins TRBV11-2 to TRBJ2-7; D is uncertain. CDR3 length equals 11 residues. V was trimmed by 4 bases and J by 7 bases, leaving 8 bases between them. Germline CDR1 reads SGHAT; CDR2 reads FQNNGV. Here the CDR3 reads CASSSQLEQYF. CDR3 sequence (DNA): TGTGCCAGCAGCTCACAGTTAGAGCAGTACTTC.

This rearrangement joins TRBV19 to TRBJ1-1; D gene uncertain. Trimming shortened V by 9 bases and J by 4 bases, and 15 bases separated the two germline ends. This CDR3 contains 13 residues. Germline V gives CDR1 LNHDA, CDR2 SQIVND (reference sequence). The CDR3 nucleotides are TGTGCCAGCGTCGGACGGGCGGGCACTGAAGCTTTCTTT. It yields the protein CASVGRAGTEAFF.

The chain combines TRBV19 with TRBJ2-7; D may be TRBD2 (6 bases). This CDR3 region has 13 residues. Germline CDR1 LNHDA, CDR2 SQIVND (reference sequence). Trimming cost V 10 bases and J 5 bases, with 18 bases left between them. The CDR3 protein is CATSHRGGNEQYF. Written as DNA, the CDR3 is TGTGCCACTTCACACAGAGGCGGGAACGAGCAGTACTTC.

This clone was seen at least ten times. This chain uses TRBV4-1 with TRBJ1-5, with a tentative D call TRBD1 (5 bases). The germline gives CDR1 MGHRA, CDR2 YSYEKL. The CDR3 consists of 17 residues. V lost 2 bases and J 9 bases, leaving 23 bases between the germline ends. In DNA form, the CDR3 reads TGCGCCAGCAGCCAACAGGACATGGGGTTCTCTTTTGGGCCCCAGCATTTT. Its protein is CASSQQDMGFSFGPQHF.

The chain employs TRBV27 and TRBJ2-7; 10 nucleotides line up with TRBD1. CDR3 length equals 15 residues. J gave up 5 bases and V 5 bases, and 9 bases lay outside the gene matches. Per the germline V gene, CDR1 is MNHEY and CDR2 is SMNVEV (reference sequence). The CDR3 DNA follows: TGTGCCAGCAGTCGGTGGACAGGGGGGCAGAACGAGCAGTACTTC. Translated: CASSRWTGGQNEQYF.

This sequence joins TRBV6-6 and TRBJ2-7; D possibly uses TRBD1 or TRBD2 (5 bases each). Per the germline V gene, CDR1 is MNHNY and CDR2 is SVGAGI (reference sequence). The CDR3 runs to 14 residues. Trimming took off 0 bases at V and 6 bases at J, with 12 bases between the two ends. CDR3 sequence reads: CASSYSFLGVEQYF. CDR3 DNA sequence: TGTGCCAGCAGTTACTCGTTTCTGGGGGTCGAGCAGTACTTC.

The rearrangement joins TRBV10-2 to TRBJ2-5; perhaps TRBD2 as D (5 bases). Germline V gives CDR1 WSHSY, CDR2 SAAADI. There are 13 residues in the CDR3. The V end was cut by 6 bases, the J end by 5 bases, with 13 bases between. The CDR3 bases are TGCGCCAGCAGGCCGGGGAGAGGGGAGACCCAGTACTTC. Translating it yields CASRPGRGETQYF.

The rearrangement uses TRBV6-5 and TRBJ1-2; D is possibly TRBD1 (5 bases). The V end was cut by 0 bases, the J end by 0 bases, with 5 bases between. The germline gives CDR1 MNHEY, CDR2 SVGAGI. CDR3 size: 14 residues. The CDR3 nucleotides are TGTGCCAGCAGTTACTCCAGGGCTAACTATGGCTACACCTTC. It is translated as CASSYSRANYGYTF.

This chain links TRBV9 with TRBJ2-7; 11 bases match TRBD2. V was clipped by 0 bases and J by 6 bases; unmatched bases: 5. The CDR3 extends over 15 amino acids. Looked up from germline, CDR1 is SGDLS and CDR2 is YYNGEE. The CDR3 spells CASSVGLAGTPEQYF. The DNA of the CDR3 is TGTGCCAGCAGCGTAGGACTAGCGGGGACCCCCGAGCAGTACTTC.